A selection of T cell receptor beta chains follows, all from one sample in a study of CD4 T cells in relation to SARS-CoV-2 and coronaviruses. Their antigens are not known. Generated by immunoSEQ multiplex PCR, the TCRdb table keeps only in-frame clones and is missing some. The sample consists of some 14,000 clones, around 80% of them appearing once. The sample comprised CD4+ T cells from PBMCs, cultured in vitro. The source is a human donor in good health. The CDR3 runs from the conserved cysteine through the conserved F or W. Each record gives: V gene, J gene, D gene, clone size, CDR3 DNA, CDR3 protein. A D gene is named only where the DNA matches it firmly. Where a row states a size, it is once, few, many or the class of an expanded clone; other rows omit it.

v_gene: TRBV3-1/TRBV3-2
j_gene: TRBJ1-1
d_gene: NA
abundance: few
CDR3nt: TGTGCCAGCAGCCAATTTGCCAGGTCAAACGAAGCTTTCTTT
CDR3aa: CASSQFARSNEAFF

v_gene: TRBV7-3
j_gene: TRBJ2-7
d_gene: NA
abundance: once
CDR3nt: TGTGCCAGCAGCTTAGTTGGGGGCGGAGGGACCTACGAGCAGTACTTC
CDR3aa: CASSLVGGGGTYEQYF

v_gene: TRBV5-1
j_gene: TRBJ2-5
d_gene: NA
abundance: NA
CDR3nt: TGCGCCAGCAGCTTGGATCCAGGAAGAGAGACCCAGTACTTC
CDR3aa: CASSLDPGRETQYF

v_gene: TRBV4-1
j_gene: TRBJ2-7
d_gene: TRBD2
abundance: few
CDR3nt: TGCGCCAGCAGCCCAGAAACTAGCGGGAGGTCCTACGAGCAGTACTTC
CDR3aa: CASSPETSGRSYEQYF

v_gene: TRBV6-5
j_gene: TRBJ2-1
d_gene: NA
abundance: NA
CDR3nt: TGTGCCAGCAGTCTGATCACAGGGTTTGGTGAGCAGTTCTTC
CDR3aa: CASSLITGFGEQFF

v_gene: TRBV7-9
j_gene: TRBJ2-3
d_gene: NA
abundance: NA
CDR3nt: TGTGCCAGCCAGCTGATGGGGACAGATACGCAGTATTTT
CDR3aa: CASQLMGTDTQYF

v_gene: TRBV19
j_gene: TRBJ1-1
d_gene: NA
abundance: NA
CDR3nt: TGTGCCAGTCTCAGGGCGGGGGACACTGAAGCTTTCTTT
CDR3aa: CASLRAGDTEAFF

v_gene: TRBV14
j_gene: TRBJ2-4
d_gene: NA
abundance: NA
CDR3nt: TGTGCCAGCAGCCAAGAAGGGTTCGCGGGGTTGGCCAAAAACATTCAGTACTTC
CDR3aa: CASSQEGFAGLAKNIQYF

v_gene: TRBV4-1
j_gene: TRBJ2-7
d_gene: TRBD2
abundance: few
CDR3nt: TGCGCCAGCAGCCAGCCTGGACCGGGGGGCTACGAGCAGTACTTC
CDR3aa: CASSQPGPGGYEQYF

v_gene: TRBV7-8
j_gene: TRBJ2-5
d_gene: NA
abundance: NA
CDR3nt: TGTGCCAGCAGTCGGACTCAAGAGACCCAGTACTTC
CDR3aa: CASSRTQETQYF

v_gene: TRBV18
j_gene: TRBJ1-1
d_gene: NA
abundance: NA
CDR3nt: TGTGCCAGCTCGCCAACAGGGAGCACTGAAGCTTTCTTT
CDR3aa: CASSPTGSTEAFF

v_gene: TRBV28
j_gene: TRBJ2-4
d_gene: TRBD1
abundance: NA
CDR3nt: TGTGCCAGCAGATCTGGGGACAGGACGGCAGCCAAAAACATTCAGTACTTC
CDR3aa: CASRSGDRTAAKNIQYF

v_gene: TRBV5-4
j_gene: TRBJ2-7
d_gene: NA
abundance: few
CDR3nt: TGTGCCAGCAGCTTGGCCGGACAGCCCTACGAGCAGTACTTC
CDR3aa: CASSLAGQPYEQYF

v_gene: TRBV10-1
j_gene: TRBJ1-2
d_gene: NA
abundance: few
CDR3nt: TGCGCCAGCAGTGCAACCGCTCCCTATGGCTACACCTTC
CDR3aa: CASSATAPYGYTF

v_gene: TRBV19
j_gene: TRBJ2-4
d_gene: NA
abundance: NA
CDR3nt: TGTGCCAGTAGTTCCCGGGCGGGTAGCATTCAGTACTTC
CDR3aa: CASSSRAGSIQYF

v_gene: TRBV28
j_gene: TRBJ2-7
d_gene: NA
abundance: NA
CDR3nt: TGTGCCAGCCATTCCATTGCGAGCCCCTACGAGCAGTACTTC
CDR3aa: CASHSIASPYEQYF

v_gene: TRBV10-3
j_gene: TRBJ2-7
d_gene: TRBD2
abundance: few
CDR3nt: TGTGCCATCAGTGAGGGACTAGCGGGATCGTACGAGCAGTACTTC
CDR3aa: CAISEGLAGSYEQYF

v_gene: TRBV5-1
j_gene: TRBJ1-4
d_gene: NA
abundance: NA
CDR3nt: TGCGCCAGCAGCTTGGCCCTGATTAATGAAAAACTGTTTTTT
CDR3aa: CASSLALINEKLFF

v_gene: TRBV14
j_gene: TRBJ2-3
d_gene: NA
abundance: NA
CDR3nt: TGTGCCAGCAGCCAAGATTGGACAGATACGCAGTATTTT
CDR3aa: CASSQDWTDTQYF

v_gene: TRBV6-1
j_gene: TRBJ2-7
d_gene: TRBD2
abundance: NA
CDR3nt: TGTGCCAGCAGTGAAGCGCTTGCGGGAGGGCCTTACGAGCAGTACTTC
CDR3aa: CASSEALAGGPYEQYF

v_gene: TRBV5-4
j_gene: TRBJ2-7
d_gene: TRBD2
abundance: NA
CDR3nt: TGTGCCAGCAGCCGAAGCGGGAGCTACGAGCAGTACTTC
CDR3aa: CASSRSGSYEQYF

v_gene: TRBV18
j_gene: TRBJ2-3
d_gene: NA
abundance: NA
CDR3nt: TGTGCCAGCTCACCATTACGGATCTTAAACGGCACAGATACGCAGTATTTT
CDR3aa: CASSPLRILNGTDTQYF

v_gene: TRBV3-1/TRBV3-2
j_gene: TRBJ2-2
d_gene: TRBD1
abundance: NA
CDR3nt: TGTGCCAGCAGCCAAGATCACAGGGGGACGAACACCGGGGAGCTGTTTTTT
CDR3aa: CASSQDHRGTNTGELFF

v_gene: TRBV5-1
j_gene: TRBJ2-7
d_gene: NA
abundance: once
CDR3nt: TGCGCCAGCAGCTTGTCCGCGACGGTCAACGAGCAGTACTTC
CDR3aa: CASSLSATVNEQYF

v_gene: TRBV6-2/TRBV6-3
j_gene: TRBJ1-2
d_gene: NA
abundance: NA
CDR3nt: TGTGCCAGCAGTTTCGGGGACTATGGCTACACCTTC
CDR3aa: CASSFGDYGYTF

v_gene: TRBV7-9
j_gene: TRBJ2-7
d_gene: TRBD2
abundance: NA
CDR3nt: TGTGCCAGCAGCGGAGGGGGTTGGCGGGAGGAAGACGAGCAGTACTTC
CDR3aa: CASSGGGWREEDEQYF

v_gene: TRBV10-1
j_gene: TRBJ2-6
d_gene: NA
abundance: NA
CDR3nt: TGCGCCAGCAGCGAAGGACTTGCTGGGGCCAACGTCCTGACTTTC
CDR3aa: CASSEGLAGANVLTF

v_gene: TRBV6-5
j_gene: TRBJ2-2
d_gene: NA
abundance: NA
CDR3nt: TGTGCCAGCACCGTACAGGGCAGCTTCGGGGAGCTGTTTTTT
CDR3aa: CASTVQGSFGELFF

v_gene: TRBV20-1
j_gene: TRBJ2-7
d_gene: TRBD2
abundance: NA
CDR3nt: TGCAGTGCTAGTTCCAGGGGGACTAGCTTAAAGAGCTCCTACGAGCAGTACTTC
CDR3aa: CSASSRGTSLKSSYEQYF

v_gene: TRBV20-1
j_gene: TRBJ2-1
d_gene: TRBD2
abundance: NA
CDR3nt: TGCAGTGCTAGTAGTCCTAGCGGGAGAGCCTACAATGAGCAGTTCTTC
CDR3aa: CSASSPSGRAYNEQFF

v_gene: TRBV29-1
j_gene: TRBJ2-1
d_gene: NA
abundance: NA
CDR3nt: TGCAGCGTCCCCCTAGTAGGCGGGTTCTACAATGAGCAGTTCTTC
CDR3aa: CSVPLVGGFYNEQFF

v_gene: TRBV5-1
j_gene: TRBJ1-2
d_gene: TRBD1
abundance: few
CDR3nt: TGCGCCAGCAATGAAGGCCCGGACAGGGACTATGGCTACACCTTC
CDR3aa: CASNEGPDRDYGYTF

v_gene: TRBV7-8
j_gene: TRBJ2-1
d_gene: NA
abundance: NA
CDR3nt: TGTGCCAGCAGCTTAGTTTTGATTGATTACAATGAGCAGTTCTTC
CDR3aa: CASSLVLIDYNEQFF

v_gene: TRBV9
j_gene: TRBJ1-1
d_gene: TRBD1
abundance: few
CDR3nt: TGTGCCAGCAGCGCGCAGACAGGGAGAACAACTGAAGCTTTCTTT
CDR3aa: CASSAQTGRTTEAFF

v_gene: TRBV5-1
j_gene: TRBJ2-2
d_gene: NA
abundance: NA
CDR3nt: TGCGCCAGCAGCCGGCCGTCTAACACCGGGGAGCTGTTTTTT
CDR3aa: CASSRPSNTGELFF

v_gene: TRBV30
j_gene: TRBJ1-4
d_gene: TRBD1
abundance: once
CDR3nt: TGTGCCTGGAGTGTCTGGACAGGGGGCCCTACTAATGAAAAACTGTTTTTT
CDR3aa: CAWSVWTGGPTNEKLFF

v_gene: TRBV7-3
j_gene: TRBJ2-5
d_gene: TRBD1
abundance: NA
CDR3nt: TGTGCCAGCAGCATTGGGACAGGGGGCTTGGAGACCCAGTACTTC
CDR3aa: CASSIGTGGLETQYF

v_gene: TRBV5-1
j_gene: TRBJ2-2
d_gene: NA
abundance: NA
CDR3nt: TGCGCCAGCAGCTCGACGGGACAATTCACCGGGGAGCTGTTTTTT
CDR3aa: CASSSTGQFTGELFF

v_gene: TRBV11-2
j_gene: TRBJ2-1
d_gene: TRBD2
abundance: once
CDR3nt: TGTGCCAGCAGCCCGTCGGGGGACTACCTCACCTACAATGAGCAGTTCTTC
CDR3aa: CASSPSGDYLTYNEQFF

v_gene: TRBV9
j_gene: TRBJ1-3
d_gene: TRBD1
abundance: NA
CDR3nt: TGTGCCAGCAGCGTCGGGACAGGGATCTCCATATATTTT
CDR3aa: CASSVGTGISIYF

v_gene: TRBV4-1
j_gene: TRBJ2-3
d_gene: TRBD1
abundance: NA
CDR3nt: TGCGCCAGCAGCCAAGAGCGGGCGACAGGGGGGGCAGATACGCAGTATTTT
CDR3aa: CASSQERATGGADTQYF

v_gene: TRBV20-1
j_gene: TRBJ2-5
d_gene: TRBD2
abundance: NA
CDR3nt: TGCAGTGCTAGTATCTTAGGACTAGCTGGGGAGACCCAGTACTTC
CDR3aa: CSASILGLAGETQYF

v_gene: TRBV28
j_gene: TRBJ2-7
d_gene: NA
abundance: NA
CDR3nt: TGTGCCACAGAGAGGGGGAACCTCTACGAGCAGTACTTC
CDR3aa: CATERGNLYEQYF

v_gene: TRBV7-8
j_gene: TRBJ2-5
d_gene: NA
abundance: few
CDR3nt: TGTGCCAGCAGCTTAGGACAAGAGACCCAGTACTTC
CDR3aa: CASSLGQETQYF

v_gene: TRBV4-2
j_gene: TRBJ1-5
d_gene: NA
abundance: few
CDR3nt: TGTGCCAGCAGCCAAGAGGAAGGGACTCAGCCCCAGCATTTT
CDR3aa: CASSQEEGTQPQHF

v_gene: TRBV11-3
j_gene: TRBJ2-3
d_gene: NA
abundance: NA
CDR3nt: TGTGCCAGCAGCTCACTCAGGAGGGGCTCGGCGGCAGATACGCAGTATTTT
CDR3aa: CASSSLRRGSAADTQYF

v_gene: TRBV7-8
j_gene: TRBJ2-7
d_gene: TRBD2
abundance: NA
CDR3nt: TGTGCCAGCAGCTTAGGGGCGGGAGGGCCCGACGAGCAGTACTTC
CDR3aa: CASSLGAGGPDEQYF

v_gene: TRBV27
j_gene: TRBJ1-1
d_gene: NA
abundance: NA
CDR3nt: TGTGCCAGCAGTTTCGGCAGCTTCACTGAAGCTTTCTTT
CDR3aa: CASSFGSFTEAFF

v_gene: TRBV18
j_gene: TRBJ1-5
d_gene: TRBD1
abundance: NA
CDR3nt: TGTGCCAGCTCAGGGGACAGTACCAATCAGCCCCAGCATTTT
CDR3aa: CASSGDSTNQPQHF

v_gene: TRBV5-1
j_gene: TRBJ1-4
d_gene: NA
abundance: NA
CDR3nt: TGCGCCAGCAGCCCGTCGGTCAGCGGAGAGGGGTATGAAAAACTGTTTTTT
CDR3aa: CASSPSVSGEGYEKLFF

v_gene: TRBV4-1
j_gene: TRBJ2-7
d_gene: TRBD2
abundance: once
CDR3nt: TGCGCCAGCAGCCAAGAAGGACTAGCGGCCTACGAGCAGTACTTC
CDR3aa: CASSQEGLAAYEQYF

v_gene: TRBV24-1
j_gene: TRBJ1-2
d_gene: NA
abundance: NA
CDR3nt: TGTGCCACCAGTGATATAAATGGGGACATTGGTGGCTACACCTTC
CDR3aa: CATSDINGDIGGYTF

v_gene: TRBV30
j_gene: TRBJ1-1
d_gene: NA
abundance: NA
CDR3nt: TGTGAGGGGGTGGTAGGCACTGAAGCTTTCTTT
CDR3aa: CEGVVGTEAFF

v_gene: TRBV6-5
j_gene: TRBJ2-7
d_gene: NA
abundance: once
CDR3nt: TGTGCCAGCAGTTACGACCTCCGCTATGGGGTCTACGAGCAGTACTTC
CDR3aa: CASSYDLRYGVYEQYF

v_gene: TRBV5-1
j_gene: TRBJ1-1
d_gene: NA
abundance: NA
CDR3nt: TGCGCCAGCAGAGGGGGGGGGTTGGAGGGAGTAGCTTTCTTT
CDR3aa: CASRGGGLEGVAFF

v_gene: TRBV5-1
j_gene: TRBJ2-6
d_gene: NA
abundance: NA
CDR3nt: TGCGCCAGCAGCTTTCCGGGGACTGGGGCCAACGTCCTGACTTTC
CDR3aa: CASSFPGTGANVLTF

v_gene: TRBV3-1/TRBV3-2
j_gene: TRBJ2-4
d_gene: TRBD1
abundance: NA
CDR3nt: TGTGCCAGCAGCCCAAATTACAGGGGCCCAGGCGCCAAAAACATTCAGTACTTC
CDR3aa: CASSPNYRGPGAKNIQYF

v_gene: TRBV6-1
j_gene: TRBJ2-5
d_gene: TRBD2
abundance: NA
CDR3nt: TGTGCCAGCAGTGAATATCGAGCGGGACGGGGGGAGACCCAGTACTTC
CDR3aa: CASSEYRAGRGETQYF